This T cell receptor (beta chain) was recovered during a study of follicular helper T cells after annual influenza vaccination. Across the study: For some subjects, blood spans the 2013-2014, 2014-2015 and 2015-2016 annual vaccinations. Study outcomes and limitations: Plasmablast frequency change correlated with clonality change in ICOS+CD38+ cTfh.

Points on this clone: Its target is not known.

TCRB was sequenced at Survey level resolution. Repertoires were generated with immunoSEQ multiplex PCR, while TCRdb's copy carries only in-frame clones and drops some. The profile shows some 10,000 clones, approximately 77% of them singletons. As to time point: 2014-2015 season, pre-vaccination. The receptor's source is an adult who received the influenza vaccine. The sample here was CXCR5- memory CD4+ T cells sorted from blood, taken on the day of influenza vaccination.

The CDR3 sequence is CASSLAAVADQETQYF. For the CDR3, the DNA is TGCGCCAGCAGCTTGGCCGCGGTAGCGGACCAAGAGACCCAGTACTTC. The gene calls are TRBV5-1 and TRBJ2-5, with D perhaps matching TRBD2 (6 bases). Germline values: CDR1 SGHRS, CDR2 YFSETQ. This CDR3 is built from 16 residues. Trimming left V 0 bases short and J 0 bases short, with 12 bases between.